A selection of T cell receptor beta chains follows, all from one sample in a study of CD8 T cells in ankylosing spondylitis. TCRdb independently ran MiXCR on the 5' RACE reads; one entry per CDR3 protein. This sample carries about 700,000 distinct CDR3 sequences, roughly 20% of them seen once, and the ten largest clones take around 20%. Input material: blood, either unsorted or a sorted T cell fraction (not recorded which). These receptors came from a male donor with ankylosing spondylitis. CDR3s include the opening cysteine and the closing phenylalanine or tryptophan.

CDR3 length: 17; V gene: TRBV7-9; J gene: TRBJ2-5; CDR3 protein: CASSPRLDRGLKETQYF
CDR3 length: 13; V gene: TRBV4-1; J gene: TRBJ1-5; CDR3 protein: CASSQVLGQPQHF
CDR3 length: 17; V gene: TRBV11-2; J gene: TRBJ2-1; CDR3 protein: CASSLVASSNRGHEQFF
CDR3 length: 16; V gene: TRBV12-3/TRBV12-4; J gene: TRBJ1-3; CDR3 protein: CASSLRDPASGNTIYF
CDR3 length: 16; V gene: TRBV14; J gene: TRBJ2-1; CDR3 protein: CASSQIWTSGYNEQFF
CDR3 length: 14; V gene: TRBV6-1; J gene: TRBJ2-7; CDR3 protein: CASTKRGSSYEQYF
CDR3 length: 16; V gene: TRBV7-3; J gene: TRBJ2-2; CDR3 protein: CASSLMGYGDTGELFF
CDR3 length: 14; V gene: TRBV28; J gene: TRBJ1-4; CDR3 protein: CASTIGGPTEKLFF
CDR3 length: 14; V gene: TRBV20-1; J gene: TRBJ2-3; CDR3 protein: CSAKTGLGTDTQYF
CDR3 length: 12; V gene: TRBV4-2; J gene: TRBJ2-2; CDR3 protein: CASSQVERELFF
CDR3 length: 13; V gene: TRBV12-3/TRBV12-4; J gene: TRBJ1-2; CDR3 protein: CASRDYRGTGYTF
CDR3 length: 17; V gene: TRBV28; J gene: TRBJ1-1; CDR3 protein: CASRPDRGLLTNTEAFF
CDR3 length: 16; V gene: TRBV4-1; J gene: TRBJ1-4; CDR3 protein: CASSRPTGTGAEKLFF
CDR3 length: 16; V gene: TRBV7-6; J gene: TRBJ2-3; CDR3 protein: CASSLFSSGNTDTQYF
CDR3 length: 14; V gene: TRBV20-1; J gene: TRBJ2-7; CDR3 protein: CSAGAGQGRREQYF
CDR3 length: 16; V gene: TRBV2; J gene: TRBJ2-2; CDR3 protein: CASSEALDFSAGELFF
CDR3 length: 13; V gene: TRBV20-1; J gene: TRBJ1-2; CDR3 protein: CSADRGSDYGYTF
CDR3 length: 16; V gene: TRBV6-1; J gene: TRBJ1-1; CDR3 protein: CASSTRTESLNTEAFF
CDR3 length: 14; V gene: TRBV2; J gene: TRBJ2-7; CDR3 protein: CASSPYGVSYEQYF
CDR3 length: 16; V gene: TRBV15; J gene: TRBJ2-3; CDR3 protein: CATSREAGLSTDTQYF
CDR3 length: 17; V gene: TRBV24-1; J gene: TRBJ2-3; CDR3 protein: CATSDSLAGGGTDTQYF
CDR3 length: 15; V gene: TRBV7-2; J gene: TRBJ1-3; CDR3 protein: CASSLDRGIGNTIYF
CDR3 length: 20; V gene: TRBV5-6; J gene: TRBJ2-3; CDR3 protein: CASSLGEDESWTGLGDTQYF
CDR3 length: 16; V gene: TRBV3-1; J gene: TRBJ2-2; CDR3 protein: CASSQDSLGISGELFF
CDR3 length: 14; V gene: TRBV11-2; J gene: TRBJ2-7; CDR3 protein: CASSFERGPYEQYF
CDR3 length: 16; V gene: TRBV20-1; J gene: TRBJ2-2; CDR3 protein: CSAGNVAGVGTGELFF
CDR3 length: 13; V gene: TRBV5-1; J gene: TRBJ2-1; CDR3 protein: CASSLVVWDEQFF
CDR3 length: 15; V gene: TRBV6-1; J gene: TRBJ2-1; CDR3 protein: CASSPRGAYRDEQFF
CDR3 length: 16; V gene: TRBV3-1; J gene: TRBJ2-7; CDR3 protein: CASSHATRDRTYEQYF
CDR3 length: 15; V gene: TRBV6-1; J gene: TRBJ2-5; CDR3 protein: CASSALAGGQETQYF
CDR3 length: 15; V gene: TRBV6-5; J gene: TRBJ1-4; CDR3 protein: CASRLDSATNEKLFF
CDR3 length: 17; V gene: TRBV27; J gene: TRBJ2-3; CDR3 protein: CASTMTSGVVSADTQYF
CDR3 length: 16; V gene: TRBV4-1; J gene: TRBJ1-6; CDR3 protein: CASSRGGGDSNSPLHF
CDR3 length: 14; V gene: TRBV20-1; J gene: TRBJ2-3; CDR3 protein: CSARDLMLVDTQYF
CDR3 length: 15; V gene: TRBV2; J gene: TRBJ2-7; CDR3 protein: CASSVELGPDEEQYF
CDR3 length: 14; V gene: TRBV5-1; J gene: TRBJ2-7; CDR3 protein: CASSPGTVGGEQYF
CDR3 length: 15; V gene: TRBV27; J gene: TRBJ1-1; CDR3 protein: CASSLTVGLNTEAFF
CDR3 length: 15; V gene: TRBV14; J gene: TRBJ1-1; CDR3 protein: CASRPGTGINTEAFF
CDR3 length: 17; V gene: TRBV27; J gene: TRBJ2-3; CDR3 protein: CASSLALASGSVDTQYF
CDR3 length: 14; V gene: TRBV20-1; J gene: TRBJ2-1; CDR3 protein: CSADRQGGTNEQFF
CDR3 length: 14; V gene: TRBV12-3/TRBV12-4; J gene: TRBJ1-5; CDR3 protein: CASSFEVSNQPQHF
CDR3 length: 14; V gene: TRBV15; J gene: TRBJ2-3; CDR3 protein: CATSRVGNTDTQYF
CDR3 length: 15; V gene: TRBV9; J gene: TRBJ1-4; CDR3 protein: CASSGALGADEKLFF
CDR3 length: 11; V gene: TRBV29-1; J gene: TRBJ2-7; CDR3 protein: CSVVQRWEQYF
CDR3 length: 15; V gene: TRBV12-3/TRBV12-4; J gene: TRBJ2-3; CDR3 protein: CASSLGSTQADTQYF
CDR3 length: 13; V gene: TRBV24-1; J gene: TRBJ2-2; CDR3 protein: CATSDPGTGELFF
CDR3 length: 15; V gene: TRBV7-3; J gene: TRBJ1-2; CDR3 protein: CASSPSPTDTYGYTF
CDR3 length: 16; V gene: TRBV12-3/TRBV12-4; J gene: TRBJ2-2; CDR3 protein: CASSPRGTGATGELFF
CDR3 length: 11; V gene: TRBV6-1; J gene: TRBJ1-2; CDR3 protein: CASSWIYGYTF
CDR3 length: 15; V gene: TRBV10-1; J gene: TRBJ2-2; CDR3 protein: CASSVKGQSSGELFF
CDR3 length: 15; V gene: TRBV27; J gene: TRBJ1-6; CDR3 protein: CASSRDSRPNSPLHF